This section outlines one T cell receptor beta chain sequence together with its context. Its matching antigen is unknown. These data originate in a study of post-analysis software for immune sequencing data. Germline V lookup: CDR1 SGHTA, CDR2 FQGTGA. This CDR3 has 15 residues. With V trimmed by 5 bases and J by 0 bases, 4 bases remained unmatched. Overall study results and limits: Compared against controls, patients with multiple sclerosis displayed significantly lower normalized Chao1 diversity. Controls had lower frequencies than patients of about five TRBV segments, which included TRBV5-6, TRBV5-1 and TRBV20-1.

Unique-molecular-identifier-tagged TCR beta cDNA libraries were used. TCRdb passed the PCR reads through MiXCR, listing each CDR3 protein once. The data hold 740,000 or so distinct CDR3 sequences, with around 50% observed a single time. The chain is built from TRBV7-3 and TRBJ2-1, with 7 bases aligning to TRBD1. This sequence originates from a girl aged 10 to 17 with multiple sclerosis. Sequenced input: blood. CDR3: CASSNRDSSYNEQFF. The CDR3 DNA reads TGTGCCAGCAGCAACCGGGACAGCTCCTACAATGAGCAGTTCTTC.